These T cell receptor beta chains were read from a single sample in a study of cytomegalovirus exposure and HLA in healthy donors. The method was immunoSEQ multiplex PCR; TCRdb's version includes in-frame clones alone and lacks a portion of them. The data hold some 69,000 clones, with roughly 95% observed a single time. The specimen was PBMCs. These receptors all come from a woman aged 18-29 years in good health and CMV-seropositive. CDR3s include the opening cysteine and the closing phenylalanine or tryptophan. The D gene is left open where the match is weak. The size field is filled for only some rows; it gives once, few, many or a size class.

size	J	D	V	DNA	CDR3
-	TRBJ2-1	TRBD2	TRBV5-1	TGCGCCAGCAGTAAGGGTAGCGGGTCATCCTACAATGAGCAGTTCTTC	CASSKGSGSSYNEQFF
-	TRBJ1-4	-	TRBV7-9	TGTGCCAGCAGCTTAGGAGGGAATAGTGAAAAACTGTTTTTT	CASSLGGNSEKLFF
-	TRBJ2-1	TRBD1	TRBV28	TGTGCCAGCAGCCGCGGGACAGGGCTTACGGGTGAGCAGTTCTTC	CASSRGTGLTGEQFF
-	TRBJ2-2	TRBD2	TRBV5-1	TGCGCCAGCAGCTTGGCGCGGACTAGCGGGAGCGCGAACACCGGGGAGCTGTTTTTT	CASSLARTSGSANTGELFF
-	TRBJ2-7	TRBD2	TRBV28	TGTGCCAGCAGGGAGGTAGCGGGAGGCTACGAGCAGTACTTC	CASREVAGGYEQYF
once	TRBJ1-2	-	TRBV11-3	TGTGCCAGCAGCCCCGGGACACTCAACTATGGCTACACCTTC	CASSPGTLNYGYTF
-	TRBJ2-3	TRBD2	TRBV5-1	TGCGCCAGCAGCATCCAAGCGGGAGGAACAGATACGCAGTATTTT	CASSIQAGGTDTQYF
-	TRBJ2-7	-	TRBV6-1	TGTGCCAGCAGGGACAGCTACAGCTCCTACGAGCAGTACTTC	CASRDSYSSYEQYF
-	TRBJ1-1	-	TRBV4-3	TGCGCCAGCAGCCAATCGGGCAGGGCCACTGAAGCTTTCTTT	CASSQSGRATEAFF
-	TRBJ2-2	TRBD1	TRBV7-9	TGTGCCAGCAGCCTACCGGGACAGGGGACCGGGGAGCTGTTTTTT	CASSLPGQGTGELFF
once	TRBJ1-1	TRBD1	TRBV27	TGTGCCAGCAGTCCGTCACGTAAGGGGGCGCTAAACCTGAACACTGAAGCTTTCTTT	CASSPSRKGALNLNTEAFF
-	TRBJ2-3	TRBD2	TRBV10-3	TGTGCCATCAGTGAGGGGACTAGCGGGCCCACTAGCACAGATACGCAGTATTTT	CAISEGTSGPTSTDTQYF
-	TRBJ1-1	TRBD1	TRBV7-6	TGTGCCAGCAGCTTCGGAGGGGGCCGGAACACTGAAGCTTTCTTT	CASSFGGGRNTEAFF
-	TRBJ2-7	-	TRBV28	TGTGCCAGCAAAACGACAGTTTCCTACGAGCAGTACTTC	CASKTTVSYEQYF
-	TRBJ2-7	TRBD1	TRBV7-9	TGTGCCAGCATTAGGACAGGGACTTACCGCTACGAGCAGTACTTC	CASIRTGTYRYEQYF
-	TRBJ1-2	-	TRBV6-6	TGTGCCAGCAGTTACTCGGGTGCGGGAAACTATGGCTACACCTTC	CASSYSGAGNYGYTF
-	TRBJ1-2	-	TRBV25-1	TGTGCCAGCAGTTACGGGTCTCCCGACTATGGCTACACCTTC	CASSYGSPDYGYTF
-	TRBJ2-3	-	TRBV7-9	TGTGCCAGCAGCTTGAGATTTGATATGGATACGCAGTATTTT	CASSLRFDMDTQYF
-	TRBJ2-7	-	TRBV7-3	TGTGCCAGCAGCTTAACGGCGGGCCCAACCTACGAGCAGTACTTC	CASSLTAGPTYEQYF
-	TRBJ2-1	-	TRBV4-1	TGCGCCAGCAGCCAAGTCCCAGGGGATGGGAACAATGAGCAGTTCTTC	CASSQVPGDGNNEQFF
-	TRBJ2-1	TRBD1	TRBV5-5	TGTGCCAGCAGCTTTACAGGGGTGGGGTACAATGAGCAGTTCTTC	CASSFTGVGYNEQFF
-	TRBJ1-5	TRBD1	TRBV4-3	TGCGCCAGCAGCCAAGATTGGACAGGGCTCAATCAGCCCCAGCATTTT	CASSQDWTGLNQPQHF
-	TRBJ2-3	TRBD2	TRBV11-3	TGTGCCAGCAGCTTATTGAGCGGGAGATGGGTAGATACGCAGTATTTT	CASSLLSGRWVDTQYF
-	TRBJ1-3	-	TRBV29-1	TGCAGCGTCGGTGGACAGAATTCTGGAAACACCATATATTTT	CSVGGQNSGNTIYF
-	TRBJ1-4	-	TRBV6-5	TGTGCCAGCAGTTACACCGCCGGGGAAAAACTGTTTTTT	CASSYTAGEKLFF
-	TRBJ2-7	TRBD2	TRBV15	TGTGCCACCAGCACCCTCCAGCGGGAAGGGGAGCAGTACTTC	CATSTLQREGEQYF
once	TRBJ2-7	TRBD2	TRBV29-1	TGCAGCGTCGACATAACTAGCGGGAGTCCTGGGGGAGAGCAGTACTTC	CSVDITSGSPGGEQYF
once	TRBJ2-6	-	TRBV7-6	TGTGCCAGCAGCTTAGTAGGACAGCCCTCTGGGGCCAACGTCCTGACTTTC	CASSLVGQPSGANVLTF
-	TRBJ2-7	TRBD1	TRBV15	TGTGCCACCAGCAGCGGACAGGGGTACTACGAGCAGTACTTC	CATSSGQGYYEQYF
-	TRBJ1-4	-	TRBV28	TGTGCCAGCAGTTTCCGCAGGCCTGGGGAAAAACTGTTTTTT	CASSFRRPGEKLFF
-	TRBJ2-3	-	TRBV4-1	TGCGCCAGCAGCCAAGATCGGGGGTTGGTAGATACGCAGTATTTT	CASSQDRGLVDTQYF
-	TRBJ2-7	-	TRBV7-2	TGTGCCAGCAGCCTCATCCTAGACGGACTCTACGAGCAGTACTTC	CASSLILDGLYEQYF